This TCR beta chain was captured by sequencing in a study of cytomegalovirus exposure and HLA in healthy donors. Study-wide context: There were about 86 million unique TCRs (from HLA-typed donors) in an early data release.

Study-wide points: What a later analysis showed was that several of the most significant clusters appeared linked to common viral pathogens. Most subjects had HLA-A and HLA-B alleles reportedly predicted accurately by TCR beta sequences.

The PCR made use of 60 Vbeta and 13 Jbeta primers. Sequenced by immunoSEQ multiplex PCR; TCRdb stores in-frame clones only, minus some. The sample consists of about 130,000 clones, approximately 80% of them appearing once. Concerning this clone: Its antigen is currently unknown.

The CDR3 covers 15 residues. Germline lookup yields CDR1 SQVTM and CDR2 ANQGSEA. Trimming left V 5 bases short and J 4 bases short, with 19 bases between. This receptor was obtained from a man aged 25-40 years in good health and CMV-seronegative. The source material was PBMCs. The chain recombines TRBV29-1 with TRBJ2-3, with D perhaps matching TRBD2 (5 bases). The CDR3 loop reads CSVREIEREPDTQYF. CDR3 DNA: TGCAGCGTTCGGGAAATTGAGAGGGAACCAGATACGCAGTATTTT.